This passage covers 28 T cell receptor beta chains from one sample sequenced in a study of HIV-infected patients and healthy controls. Reverse transcription used about 500 ng RNA and constant-region primers for alpha and beta. Each of the alpha and beta chains got its own library through chain-specific third strand synthesis with indices. TCRdb analysed the 5' RACE reads with MiXCR anew, one entry per CDR3 protein. The repertoire holds around 7,100 distinct CDR3 sequences, with roughly 9.8% as singletons. All unsorted peripheral T cells were captured because whole blood was used without fractionation. The source was blood, collected before antiretroviral therapy. The source of these receptors is an adult with HIV infection.

Sample share makes this clonotype medium-sized (0.01 to 0.1%). The chain is built from TRBV11-2 and TRBJ2-1, with 10 bases identical to TRBD2. The CDR3 totals 15 residues. CDR1 and CDR2 (germline): SGHAT, FQNNGV. With 5 bases clipped from V and 6 bases from J, the junction kept 7 bases outside the gene matches. In DNA form, the CDR3 reads TGTGCCAGCAGCGGGCTAGCGGGAGAGGGCAATGAGCAGTTCTTC. This encodes CASSGLAGEGNEQFF.

The chain couples TRBV19 to TRBJ2-5; 7 bases match TRBD2. After removal of 5 bases from V and 1 base from J, the junction contained 13 bases not matched to a gene. In germline, CDR1 is LNHDA, CDR2 SQIVND (reference sequence). This CDR3 has 17 residues. In DNA, the CDR3 is TGTGCCAGTAGTCCCTCGGGGGGATGGGGACGCCAAGAGACCCAGTACTTC. Its translation: CASSPSGGWGRQETQYF.

By sample share, this clonotype is medium-sized. The chain joins TRBV5-1 to TRBJ1-2, with 10 bases fitting TRBD1. CDR3 length equals 16 residues. Germline trimming cut 0 bases from V and 8 bases from J; bases unmatched to any gene: 10. Per germline, CDR1 SGHRS and CDR2 YFSETQ. The DNA for the CDR3 is TGCGCCAGCAGCTTGGAGGGACAGGGGAGTATAGAAGGCTACACCTTC. Amino acid sequence: CASSLEGQGSIEGYTF.

This clonotype is medium-sized in the sample. V is TRBV30 and J is TRBJ2-7; no clear D gene. Per germline, CDR1 GTSNPN and CDR2 SVGIG (reference sequence). This CDR3 spans 13 amino acids. Trimming took 1 base from V and 0 from J, leaving 7 bases between them. For the CDR3, the DNA is TGTGCCTGGAGTGCCGGTACCTCCTACGAGCAGTACTTC. It specifies CAWSAGTSYEQYF.

This clonotype is a singleton in its sample. The rearrangement links TRBV3-1 to TRBJ2-1; 7 bases fit TRBD1. V lost 3 bases to trimming and J lost 4 bases; unmatched junction nucleotides: 6. Germline CDR1 LGHDT, CDR2 YNNKEL (reference sequence). There are 15 residues in the CDR3. CDR3 region: CASSHTGTAYNEQFF. The CDR3 DNA sequence: TGTGCCAGCAGCCATACCGGGACAGCATACAATGAGCAGTTCTTC.

Many counts were recorded for this clonotype. This rearrangement joins TRBV5-1 to TRBJ2-3; 12 nucleotides line up with TRBD2. Germline V lookup: CDR1 SGHRS, CDR2 YFSETQ. The CDR3 extends over 16 amino acids. Trimming at V came to 4 bases and at J to 7 bases, leaving 10 bases not matched to a gene. The CDR3 sequence is CASSTGLAGNSYTQYF. CDR3 nucleotides: TGCGCCAGCAGCACTGGACTAGCGGGAAACTCTTATACGCAGTATTTT.

A few counts support this clonotype. The chain combines TRBV6-5 with TRBJ2-7; 9 nucleotides match TRBD1. Germline V gene data show CDR1 as MNHEY and CDR2 as SVGAGI. V lost 6 bases to trimming and J lost 4 bases; unmatched junction nucleotides: 13. The CDR3 is 16 amino acids. The CDR3 coding sequence is TGTGCCAGCAGGACGGGACAGGGTCTCTTTGGGTACGAGCAGTACTTC. This gives the protein CASRTGQGLFGYEQYF.

This clonotype showed up many times. CDR3 DNA: TGTGCCAGCAGTTACTCCATCAGGGCCGTTCCCCGAGCTACCCAGTACTTC. Amino acids: CASSYSIRAVPRATQYF. This rearrangement joins TRBV6-5 to TRBJ2-4; tentatively, D is TRBD1 (5 bases). V was shortened by 0 bases and J by 13 bases, with 25 bases between the two germline ends. CDR1 and CDR2 from the germline V gene are MNHEY and SVGAGI. The CDR3 is 17 residues long.

This clonotype was picked up a small number of times. A read error may explain this, as a much larger clone is one base away. The chain uses TRBV9 and TRBJ1-6; D may be TRBD1 (6 bases). This CDR3 has 19 amino acids. Germline V gene data show CDR1 as SGDLS and CDR2 as YYNGEE. The CDR3: CASSDSSGTPSSYNSSLHF. The CDR3 DNA follows: TGTGCCAGCAGCGATTCTTCCGGGACACCGAGCTCCTATAATTCATCCCTCCACTTT.

By its share, this clonotype is large. This chain connects TRBV11-2 to TRBJ1-4, with a tentative D call TRBD1 (6 bases). Germline loops: CDR1 SGHAT, CDR2 FQNNGV. V was trimmed by 7 bases and J by 1 base, leaving 10 bases between them. The CDR3 is made up of 14 amino acids. CDR3 amino acids: CASKMTGTNEKLFF. The CDR3 coding sequence is TGTGCCAGCAAGATGACAGGAACTAATGAAAAACTGTTTTTT.

By sample share, this clonotype is medium-sized. This rearrangement joins TRBV20-1 to TRBJ1-5; 8 nucleotides line up with TRBD1. The junction had 9 bases not matched to a gene; V was cut back by 2 bases and J by 0 bases. The CDR3 spans 17 residues. Germline CDR1 DFQATT, CDR2 SNEGSKA (reference sequence). The CDR3 protein is CSARPDRGVDSNQPQHF. DNA for the CDR3: TGCAGTGCTAGACCTGACAGGGGCGTAGATAGCAATCAGCCCCAGCATTTT.

This clonotype has more than one count but fewer than ten. V usage is TRBV27 and J usage is TRBJ2-3; D unclear. The CDR3 sequence is 14 residues long. Looked up from germline, CDR1 is MNHEY and CDR2 is SMNVEV (reference sequence). Between the trimmed V and J ends, which lost 6 bases and 0 bases, there was a span of 10 bases. The CDR3 DNA is TGTGCCAGCAGGAATCCCTCTAGCACAGATACGCAGTATTTT. Translated, it gives CASRNPSSTDTQYF.

In this sample, this clonotype is medium-sized. DNA for the CDR3: TGTGCCAGCAGCCCCCTAGGGACAGGGGGCCAGGAGGCTTCCGAAGCTTTCTTT. Its translation is CASSPLGTGGQEASEAFF. This chain connects TRBV3-1 to TRBJ1-1; 12 nucleotides match TRBD1. From germline, CDR1 is LGHDT and CDR2 YNNKEL (reference sequence). J gave up 8 bases and V 4 bases, and 17 bases lay outside the gene matches. The CDR3 spans 18 residues.

This clonotype is labeled medium-sized (0.01 to 0.1%). The chain has TRBV5-1 and TRBJ2-3, with TRBD1 matching 7 bases. Trimming took 5 bases from V and 2 from J; bases not matched to a gene: 14. The CDR3 contains 17 residues. Germline-derived CDR1 and CDR2 are SGHRS and YFSETQ. The CDR3 is CASSVNPGQKNTDTQYF. The CDR3 coding sequence is TGCGCCAGCAGTGTGAATCCGGGACAGAAAAACACAGATACGCAGTATTTT.

A few counts support this clonotype. This rearrangement joins TRBV7-3 to TRBJ2-7; 9 bases are a match to TRBD1. Trimming took 0 bases from V and 6 from J; bases not matched to a gene: 0. CDR1 is SGHTA, CDR2 FQGTGA, per germline. The CDR3 loop spans 13 amino acids. The CDR3 bases are TGTGCCAGCAGCTTAACGGACAGGGGCGAGCAGTACTTC. It codes for CASSLTDRGEQYF.

The table lists this clonotype with many counts. The chain links TRBV20-1 to TRBJ2-7; no definite D call. CDR3 length equals 14 residues. The V and J ends lost 6 bases and 5 bases respectively, with 20 bases between them. Germline loops: CDR1 DFQATT, CDR2 SNEGSKA (reference sequence). For the CDR3, the DNA is TGCAGTGCCCAGAGGTCTCCCCTCTCGGACGAGCAGTACTTC. The encoded protein is CSAQRSPLSDEQYF.

This clonotype was picked up many times. This chain joins TRBV2 and TRBJ2-7; no clear D. The V end lost 5 bases, the J end lost 6 bases, and 14 bases lay between the germline ends. This CDR3 region has 13 residues. Germline V gene sequence: CDR1 SNHLY, CDR2 FYNNEI. The CDR3 loop is CASSIPPSREQYF. As DNA, the CDR3 is TGTGCCAGCAGTATCCCGCCGAGCCGCGAGCAGTACTTC.

This clonotype has just a few counts. This chain links TRBV6-5 with TRBJ2-3; 11 nucleotides match TRBD2. The germline CDR1 and CDR2 sequences are MNHEY and SVGAGI. This CDR3 is 16 amino acids long. The trim removed 5 bases at V and 0 bases at J, leaving 4 bases unmatched. The CDR3 loop reads CASSTGLAVSTDTQYF. The CDR3 DNA follows: TGTGCCAGCAGTACGGGACTAGCGGTTAGCACAGATACGCAGTATTTT.

By sample fraction, this clonotype is medium-sized. The chain couples TRBV15 to TRBJ1-1; no reliable D call. Germline assignment: CDR1 LNHNV and CDR2 YYDKDF (reference sequence). The CDR3 is made up of 13 amino acids. V gave up 3 bases and J gave up 5 bases, with 10 bases separating them. This chain's CDR3 is CATSRRLETEAFF. CDR3 bases: TGTGCCACCAGCAGGAGGTTGGAGACTGAAGCTTTCTTT.

This clonotype has only a few counts. V is TRBV28 and J is TRBJ1-1; unclear D gene. Between the trimmed V and J ends, which lost 6 bases and 5 bases, there was a span of 10 bases. Germline CDR1 and CDR2: MDHEN and SYDVKM. This CDR3 is built from 12 residues. CDR3 in amino acids: CASSQAPTEAFF. CDR3 sequence (DNA): TGTGCCAGCAGCCAAGCCCCTACTGAAGCTTTCTTT.

In this sample, this clonotype is medium-sized. V and J are TRBV10-3 and TRBJ1-1, with D perhaps TRBD1 (5 bases). The V end was cut by 10 bases, the J end by 4 bases, with 19 bases between. This CDR3 comprises 14 residues. Germline V CDR1 and CDR2: ENHRY, SYGVKD. The CDR3 region is CATGSEAGGTEAFF. The CDR3, as DNA: TGTGCCACAGGGAGTGAGGCCGGCGGCACTGAAGCTTTCTTT.

By share, this clonotype counts as medium-sized (0.01 to 0.1%). This sequence joins TRBV29-1 and TRBJ1-1; TRBD1 is a possible D gene (6 bases). Germline V gene lookup returns CDR1 SQVTM and CDR2 ANQGSEA. Trimming removed 3 bases from V and 0 bases from J, with 20 bases in between. The CDR3 covers 17 residues. The CDR3 region has the DNA TGCAGCGTTGACATCAGGGGACGCCAGACCTTGAACACTGAAGCTTTCTTT. Translated, it gives CSVDIRGRQTLNTEAFF. Based on the CDR3 plus reference TRBV29-1 and TRBJ1-1, the full variable domain is SAVISQKPSRDICQRGTSLTIQCQVDSQVTMMFWYRQQPGQSLTLIATANQGSEATYESGFVIDKFPISRPNLTFSTLTVSNMSPEDSSIYLCSVDIRGRQTLNTEAFFGQGTRLTVV.

This clonotype is labeled medium-sized. The chain joins TRBV25-1 to TRBJ1-6; D is unresolved. Germline CDR1 and CDR2: MGHDK and SYGVNS. V lost 8 bases to trimming and J lost 9 bases, with 8 bases between them. The CDR3 is 11 residues long. The CDR3 nucleotides are TGTGCCAGCGGAGTTACTTCACCCCTCCACTTT. Its translation is CASGVTSPLHF.

The chain is built from TRBV12-3 or TRBV12-4 and TRBJ1-6; 9 bases are shared with TRBD1. This CDR3 is 15 amino acids long. V gave up 5 bases and J gave up 9 bases; unmatched junction bases: 8. In nucleotides, the CDR3 is TGTGCCAGCAGTCCAACGGGGACAGGGCGTTCACCCCTCCACTTT. Translated: CASSPTGTGRSPLHF.

This chain connects TRBV6-5 to TRBJ2-3; 11 bases agree with TRBD2. Germline V lookup: CDR1 MNHEY, CDR2 SVGAGI. J lost 2 bases, V lost 6 bases, and 4 bases had no gene match. The CDR3 totals 15 residues. CDR3 sequence (DNA): TGTGCCAGCAGCAAACTAGCGGGAGCCACAGATACGCAGTATTTT. Protein: CASSKLAGATDTQYF.

This clonotype is labeled medium-sized. The chain recombines TRBV11-2 with TRBJ2-3; 8 bases fit TRBD2. Trimming at V came to 1 base and at J to 1 base, leaving 1 base not matched to a gene. Per the germline V gene, CDR1 is SGHAT and CDR2 is FQNNGV. This CDR3 is built from 15 residues. CDR3 in amino acids: CASSLGSGGTDTQYF. CDR3 nucleotide sequence: TGTGCCAGCAGCTTAGGTAGCGGGGGCACAGATACGCAGTATTTT.

This clonotype was picked up many times. The chain combines TRBV5-6 with TRBJ1-1; D might be TRBD1 (6 bases). The CDR3 totals 16 residues. Trimming left V 4 bases short and J 4 bases short, with 20 bases between. Germline V gives CDR1 SGHDT, CDR2 YYEEEE. CDR3 in DNA: TGTGCCAGCAGCGAGGGGGGGGCGCTTAGAAGCACTGAAGCTTTCTTT. It yields the protein CASSEGGALRSTEAFF.

This chain connects TRBV5-4 to TRBJ2-7; 7 bases line up with TRBD1. V was pared by 0 bases and J by 2 bases, with 2 bases of the junction left unmatched. This CDR3 region has 14 residues. Germline V gene sequence: CDR1 SGHNT, CDR2 YYREEE (reference sequence). The CDR3 nucleotides read TGTGCCAGCAGCTTGGACAGGGGACCCTACGAGCAGTACTTC. Translation gives CASSLDRGPYEQYF. Together with reference TRBV5-4 and TRBJ2-7, the CDR3 gives the full variable domain: ETGVTQSPTHLIKTRGQQVTLRCSSQSGHNTVSWYQQALGQGPQFIFQYYREEENGRGNFPPRFSGLQFPNYSSELNVNALELDDSALYLCASSLDRGPYEQYFGPGTRLTVT.